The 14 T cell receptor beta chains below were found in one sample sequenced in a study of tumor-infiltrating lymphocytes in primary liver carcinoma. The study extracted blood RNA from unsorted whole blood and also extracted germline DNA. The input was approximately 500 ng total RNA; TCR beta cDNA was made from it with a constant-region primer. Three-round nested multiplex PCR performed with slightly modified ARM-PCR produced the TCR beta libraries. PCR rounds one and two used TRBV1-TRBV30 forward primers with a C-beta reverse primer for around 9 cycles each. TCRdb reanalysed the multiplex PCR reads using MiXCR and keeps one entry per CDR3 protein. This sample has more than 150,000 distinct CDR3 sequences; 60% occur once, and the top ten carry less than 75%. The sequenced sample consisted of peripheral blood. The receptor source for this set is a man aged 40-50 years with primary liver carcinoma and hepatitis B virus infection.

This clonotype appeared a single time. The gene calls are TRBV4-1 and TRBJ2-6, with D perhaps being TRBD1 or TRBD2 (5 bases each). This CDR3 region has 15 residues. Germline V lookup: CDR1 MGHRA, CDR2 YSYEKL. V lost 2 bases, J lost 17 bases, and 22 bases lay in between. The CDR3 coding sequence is TGCGCCAGCAGCCAACCCCCGGGACGGGGAAGTGAAGTGACTTTC. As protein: CASSQPPGRGSEVTF.

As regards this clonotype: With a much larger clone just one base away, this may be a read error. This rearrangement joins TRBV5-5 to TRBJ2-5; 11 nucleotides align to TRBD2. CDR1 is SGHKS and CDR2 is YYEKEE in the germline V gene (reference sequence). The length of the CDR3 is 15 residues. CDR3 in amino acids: CASSYTSGRREIQYF. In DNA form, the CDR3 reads TGTGCCAGCAGCTACACTAGCGGGAGACGGGAGATCCAGTACTTC.

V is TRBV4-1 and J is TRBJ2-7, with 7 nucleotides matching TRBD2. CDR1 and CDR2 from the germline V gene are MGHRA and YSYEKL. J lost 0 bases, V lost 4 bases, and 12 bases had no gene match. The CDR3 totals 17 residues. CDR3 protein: CASSLYPSGGGSYEQYF. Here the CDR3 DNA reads TGCGCCAGCAGCCTTTACCCTAGCGGAGGCGGCTCCTACGAGCAGTACTTC.

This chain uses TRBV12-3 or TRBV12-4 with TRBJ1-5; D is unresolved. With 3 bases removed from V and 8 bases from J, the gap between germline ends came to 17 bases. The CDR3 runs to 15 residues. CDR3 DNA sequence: TGTGCCAGCAGTTTGGCAACAGCCGGGGATGAGCCCCAGCATTTT. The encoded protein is CASSLATAGDEPQHF.

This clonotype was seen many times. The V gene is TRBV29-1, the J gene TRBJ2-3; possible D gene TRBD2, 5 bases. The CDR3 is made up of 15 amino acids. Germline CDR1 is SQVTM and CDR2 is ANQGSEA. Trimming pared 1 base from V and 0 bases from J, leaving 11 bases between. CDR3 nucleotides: TGCAGCGTTGAAGGGGGAGTGACTAGCACAGATACGCAGTATTTT. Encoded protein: CSVEGGVTSTDTQYF.

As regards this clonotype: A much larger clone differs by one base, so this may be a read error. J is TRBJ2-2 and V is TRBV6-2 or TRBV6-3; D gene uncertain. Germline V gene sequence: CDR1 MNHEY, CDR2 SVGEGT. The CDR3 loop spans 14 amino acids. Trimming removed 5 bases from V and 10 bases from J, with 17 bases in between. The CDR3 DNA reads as TGTGCCAGCAGTAAGGGTCCTGCCTACGCGGAGCTGTTTTTT. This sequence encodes CASSKGPAYAELFF.

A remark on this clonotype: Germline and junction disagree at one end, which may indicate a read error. CDR3 region: CTSPRIEQYF. The CDR3 DNA sequence: TGTACCAGTCCTCGGATAGAGCAGTACTTC. The chain recombines TRBV11-2 with TRBJ2-7, with D unresolved. CDR3 length: 10 amino acids. The V gene's germline CDR1 is SGHAT and CDR2 FQNNGV.

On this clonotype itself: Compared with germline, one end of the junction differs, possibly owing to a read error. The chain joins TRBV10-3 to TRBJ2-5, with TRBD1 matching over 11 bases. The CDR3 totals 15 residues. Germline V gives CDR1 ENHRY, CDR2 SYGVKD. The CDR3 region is CANSVSGQGEETQYF. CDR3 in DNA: TGTGCCAACAGTGTGTCGGGACAGGGGGAAGAGACCCAGTACTTC.

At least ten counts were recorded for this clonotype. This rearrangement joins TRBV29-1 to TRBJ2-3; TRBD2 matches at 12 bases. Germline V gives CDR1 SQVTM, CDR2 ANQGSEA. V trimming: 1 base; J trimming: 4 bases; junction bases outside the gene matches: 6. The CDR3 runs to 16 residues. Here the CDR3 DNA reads TGCAGCGTTGAAGGGGGGCTAGCGGGAGGGGCAGATACGCAGTATTTT. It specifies CSVEGGLAGGADTQYF.

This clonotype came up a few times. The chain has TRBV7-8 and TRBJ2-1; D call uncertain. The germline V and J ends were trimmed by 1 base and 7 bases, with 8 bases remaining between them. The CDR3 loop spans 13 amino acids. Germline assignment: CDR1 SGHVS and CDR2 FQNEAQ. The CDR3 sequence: CASSLGKANEQFF. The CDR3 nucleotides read TGTGCCAGCAGCTTAGGCAAAGCGAATGAGCAGTTCTTC.

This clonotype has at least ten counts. In nucleotides, the CDR3 is TGCAGCGTTCAGGGGTACCAAGAGACCCAGTACTTC. Translating it yields CSVQGYQETQYF. The rearrangement joins TRBV29-1 to TRBJ2-5; TRBD1 is a possible D gene (6 bases). The CDR3 has 12 residues. Trimming removed 5 bases at V and 0 bases at J, with 7 bases between. The germline gives CDR1 SQVTM, CDR2 ANQGSEA. Full variable domain (rest looked up from reference TRBV29-1 and TRBJ2-5): SAVISQKPSRDICQRGTSLTIQCQVDSQVTMMFWYRQQPGQSLTLIATANQGSEATYESGFVIDKFPISRPNLTFSTLTVSNMSPEDSSIYLCSVQGYQETQYFGPGTRLLVL.

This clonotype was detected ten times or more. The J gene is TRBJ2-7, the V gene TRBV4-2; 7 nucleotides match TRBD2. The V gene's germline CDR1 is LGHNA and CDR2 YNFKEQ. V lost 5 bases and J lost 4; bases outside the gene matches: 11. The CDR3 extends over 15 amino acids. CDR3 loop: CASSVQRDGRYEQYF. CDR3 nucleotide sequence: TGTGCCAGCAGCGTTCAGCGGGACGGGAGATACGAGCAGTACTTC.

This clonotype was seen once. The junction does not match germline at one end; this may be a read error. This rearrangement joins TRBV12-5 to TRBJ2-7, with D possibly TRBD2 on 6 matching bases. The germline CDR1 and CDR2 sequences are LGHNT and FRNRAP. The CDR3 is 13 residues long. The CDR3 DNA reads TGTGCTAGTGCCTGGGGGGAGTCCTACAAGCAGTACTTC. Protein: CASAWGESYKQYF.

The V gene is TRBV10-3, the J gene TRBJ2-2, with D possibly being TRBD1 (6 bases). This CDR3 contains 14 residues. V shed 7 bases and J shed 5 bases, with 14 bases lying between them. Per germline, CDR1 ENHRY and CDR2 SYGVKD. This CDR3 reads CAIKGGVATGELFF. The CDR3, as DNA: TGTGCCATCAAAGGGGGAGTGGCAACCGGGGAGCTGTTTTTT.